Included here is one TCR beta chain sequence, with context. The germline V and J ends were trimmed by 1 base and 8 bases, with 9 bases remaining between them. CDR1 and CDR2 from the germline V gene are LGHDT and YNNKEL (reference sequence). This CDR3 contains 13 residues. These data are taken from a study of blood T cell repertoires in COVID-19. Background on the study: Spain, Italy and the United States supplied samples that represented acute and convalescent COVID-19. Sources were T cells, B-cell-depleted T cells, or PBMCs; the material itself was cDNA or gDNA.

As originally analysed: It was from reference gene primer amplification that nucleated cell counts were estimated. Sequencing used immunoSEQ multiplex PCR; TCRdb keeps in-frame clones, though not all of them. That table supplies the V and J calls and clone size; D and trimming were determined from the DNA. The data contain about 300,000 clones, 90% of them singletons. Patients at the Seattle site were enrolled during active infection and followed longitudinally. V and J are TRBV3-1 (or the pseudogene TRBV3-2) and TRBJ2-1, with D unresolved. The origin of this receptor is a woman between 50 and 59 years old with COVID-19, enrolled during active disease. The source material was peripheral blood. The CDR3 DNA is TGTGCCAGCAGCCAAGGTCTACGCGATGAGCAGTTCTTC. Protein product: CASSQGLRDEQFF.